Each of the 11 T cell receptor beta chains below was sequenced from the same sample in a study of blood T cells in healthy people across ages. Sample-barcoded 5' priming and a J-beta primer mix drove a second PCR of 7 to 11 cycles. A single record per CDR3 protein comes from TCRdb applying MiXCR to the 5' RACE reads. This table has over 1,500,000 distinct CDR3 sequences, around 40% appearing once. Source material: blood. The source is a human donor in good health.

This chain joins TRBV5-1 and TRBJ2-2; TRBD1 matches 9 bases. J was trimmed by 3 bases and V by 4 bases; bases with no gene match: 4. The CDR3 consists of 15 residues. Looked up from germline, CDR1 is SGHRS and CDR2 is YFSETQ. The CDR3 DNA reads as TGCGCCAGCAGCCGGGACAGGGTGGACACCGGGGAGCTGTTTTTT. This codes for CASSRDRVDTGELFF.

This clonotype was seen a few times. The genes are TRBV29-1 and TRBJ2-3; D might be TRBD2 (5 bases). The germline gives CDR1 SQVTM, CDR2 ANQGSEA. The CDR3 covers 13 residues. V gave up 3 bases and J gave up 0 bases, with 7 bases separating them. CDR3 in amino acids: CSVETGSTDTQYF. The DNA for the CDR3 is TGCAGCGTTGAGACGGGGAGCACAGATACGCAGTATTTT.

This rearrangement joins TRBV20-1 to TRBJ1-1; the D gene is possibly TRBD1 (5 bases). Germline assignment: CDR1 DFQATT and CDR2 SNEGSKA (reference sequence). V was cut by 1 base and J by 5 bases, with 14 bases left in between. This CDR3 contains 14 residues. CDR3 in DNA: TGCAGTGCTAGAGGCCCCAGGGCGGGGACTGAAGCTTTCTTT. Residues: CSARGPRAGTEAFF.

There are a few counts of this clonotype. The V and J genes are TRBV11-2 and TRBJ2-6; TRBD1 might be the D (5 bases). V gave up 5 bases and J gave up 2 bases, with 7 bases separating them. Germline V gives CDR1 SGHAT, CDR2 FQNNGV. CDR3 length: 14 residues. DNA for the CDR3: TGTGCCAGCAGCGAACAGGCTGGGGCCAACGTCCTGACTTTC. Amino acid sequence: CASSEQAGANVLTF.

V and J are TRBV6-1 and TRBJ1-2, with 7 bases lining up with TRBD1. This CDR3 has 17 amino acids. After removal of 5 bases from V and 3 bases from J, the junction contained 15 bases not matched to a gene. Germline assignment: CDR1 MNHNS and CDR2 SASEGT. CDR3 region: CASSPPGTVFGDYGYTF. The CDR3, as DNA: TGTGCCAGCAGTCCTCCCGGGACAGTGTTCGGCGACTATGGCTACACCTTC.

V gene TRBV3-1 combines with J gene TRBJ2-7, with D maybe TRBD1 (6 bases). Germline V gene lookup returns CDR1 LGHDT and CDR2 YNNKEL (reference sequence). With 0 bases removed from V and 2 bases from J, the gap between germline ends came to 14 bases. This CDR3 region has 16 residues. The CDR3, as DNA: TGTGCCAGCAGCCAAGACCCGGGACAATTAGCCTACGAGCAGTACTTC. It is translated as CASSQDPGQLAYEQYF.

The chain recombines TRBV5-6 with TRBJ2-7; unclear D gene. Germline lookup yields CDR1 SGHDT and CDR2 YYEEEE. Trimming took 3 bases from V and 5 from J, leaving 15 bases between them. CDR3 length equals 14 residues. The CDR3 region is CASSWQVVGDEQYF. The CDR3 bases are TGTGCCAGCAGCTGGCAGGTTGTCGGAGACGAGCAGTACTTC.

The chain joins TRBV6-5 to TRBJ1-1, with D unclear. Germline V lookup: CDR1 MNHEY, CDR2 SVGAGI. The CDR3 extends over 10 amino acids. Trimming left V 8 bases short and J 8 bases short, with 9 bases between. Here the CDR3 reads CASRPAEAFF. As DNA, the CDR3 is TGTGCCAGCCGCCCAGCCGAAGCTTTCTTT.

The gene calls are TRBV12-3 or TRBV12-4 and TRBJ2-1; D ambiguous. The DNA end is more similar to TRBJ2-7, so the J call may be wrong. This CDR3 is 15 amino acids long. This chain's CDR3 is CASSLGRNYYYEQYF. The CDR3 DNA reads as TGTGCCAGCAGTTTAGGACGGAATTACTACTACGAGCAGTACTTC.

The chain carries TRBV29-1 and TRBJ2-4; 7 nucleotides line up with TRBD1. Near its end, the DNA agrees better with TRBJ2-5, so the J call may be wrong. Per germline, CDR1 SQVTM and CDR2 ANQGSEA. The CDR3 length is 14 residues. The CDR3 DNA follows: TGCAGCGTTGTGAATACAGGGGCGGACGAGACCCAGTACTTC. Protein: CSVVNTGADETQYF.

The rearrangement uses TRBV7-9 and TRBJ1-1; the match to TRBD1 covers 8 bases. V lost 5 bases to trimming and J lost 1 base; unmatched junction nucleotides: 6. This CDR3 comprises 15 residues. From germline, CDR1 is SEHNR and CDR2 FQNEAQ (reference sequence). In DNA, the CDR3 is TGTGCCAGCAGCACCAGACAGGGGACGAACACTGAAGCTTTCTTT. Amino acids: CASSTRQGTNTEAFF.